This record covers a single T cell receptor beta chain. The sample belongs to a study of blood T cell repertoires in COVID-19. Here immunoSEQ multiplex PCR was the method, and the copy in TCRdb shows in-frame clones only, minus some. The table lists some 300,000 clones, around nine tenths of them singletons. Cohorts were assigned according to the clinical history that participants reported. Germline V gives CDR1 SGHVS, CDR2 FQNEAQ. Trimming left V 7 bases short and J 8 bases short, with 8 bases between. The length of the CDR3 is 10 residues. V is TRBV7-8 and J is TRBJ1-2; D is ambiguous. Sequenced sample: PBMCs or T cells enriched from blood (not recorded which). This TCR was recovered from a woman aged 25 to 39 who had been exposed to COVID-19. CDR3 residues: CASKEEGYTF. The CDR3 nucleotides read TGTGCCAGCAAGGAGGAGGGCTACACCTTC.